This T cell receptor (beta chain) emerged from a study of blood T cell repertoires in COVID-19. Study context: Sites across the United States, Italy and Spain contributed samples from acute and convalescent COVID-19. Sample material is recorded as cDNA or gDNA derived from T cells, B-cell-depleted T cells, or PBMCs.

V was clipped by 7 bases and J by 4 bases, with 18 bases between them. The CDR3 sequence is 15 residues long. Per the germline V gene, CDR1 is SGHRS and CDR2 is YFSETQ. Original processing methods: Amplification of reference gene primers was used by the study to estimate nucleated cell counts. Sequenced by immunoSEQ multiplex PCR; TCRdb stores in-frame clones only, minus some. V and J calls plus clone size are reproduced from that table; the DNA served to infer D and trimming. The repertoire consists of roughly 220,000 clones, with just over 85% occurring once and the leading ten covering roughly 2.3%.

The chain links TRBV5-1 to TRBJ1-3; D is unresolved. The sequence was obtained from a man younger than 45 who had recovered from COVID-19. Sequenced material: peripheral blood. CDR3 in amino acids: CASSFESALGNTIYF. Written as DNA, the CDR3 is TGCGCCAGCTCCTTCGAGTCTGCGCTCGGAAACACCATATATTTT.